This T cell receptor beta chain came from a study of circulating and synovial CD4+ cells in juvenile arthritis. Sequenced samples came from active juvenile idiopathic arthritis patients. As regards this clone: Its antigen is still unknown.

Produced via immunoSEQ multiplex PCR; TCRdb's table is partial and in-frame only. The sample records 30,000 to 40,000 clones, about 96% being singletons. Trimming cost V 6 bases and J 1 base; bases outside gene matches: 2. The CDR3 has 14 amino acids. Germline-derived CDR1 and CDR2 are LGHNT and FRNRAP. Findings and caveats of the study: CPL and bulk CD4 samples differed at least tenfold in T cell genomes. Circulating pathogenic-like lymphocytes shared a substantially higher fraction of CDR3 sequences with synovium than bulk blood. These repertoires were less diverse than bulk blood CD4 repertoires.

This receptor was obtained from a human donor with juvenile idiopathic arthritis. The chain couples TRBV12-5 to TRBJ2-2, with 7 bases aligning to TRBD1. Sequenced sample: CD4+ T cells from blood. The CDR3 protein is CASGPGGNTGELFF. CDR3 coding DNA: TGTGCTAGTGGACCAGGGGGGAACACCGGGGAGCTGTTTTTT.